Detailed here is one T cell receptor (beta chain). The V end was cut by 5 bases, the J end by 4 bases, with 17 bases between. CDR1 is SGHTA and CDR2 is FQGTGA in the germline V gene. The CDR3 consists of 16 residues. In the original processing: Counts of nucleated cells, estimated from reference gene primer amplification, were obtained. The repertoire was sequenced with immunoSEQ multiplex PCR; TCRdb's copy has only in-frame clones and lacks some. V, J and clone size are those of that table, while D and trimming were read from the DNA. The table shows about 160,000 clones, with approximately 81% occurring only once. This sample was taken from a study of blood T cell repertoires in COVID-19.

The sequenced sample was peripheral blood. This TCR came from a human donor with acute or convalescent COVID-19. The donor label of this sample is uncertain. The J gene is TRBJ1-4, the V gene TRBV7-3; the D gene is possibly TRBD1 (5 bases). The CDR3 bases are TGTGCCAGCAGCCCCGGGACGCGGGGAAGTAATGAAAAACTGTTTTTT. Amino acids: CASSPGTRGSNEKLFF.